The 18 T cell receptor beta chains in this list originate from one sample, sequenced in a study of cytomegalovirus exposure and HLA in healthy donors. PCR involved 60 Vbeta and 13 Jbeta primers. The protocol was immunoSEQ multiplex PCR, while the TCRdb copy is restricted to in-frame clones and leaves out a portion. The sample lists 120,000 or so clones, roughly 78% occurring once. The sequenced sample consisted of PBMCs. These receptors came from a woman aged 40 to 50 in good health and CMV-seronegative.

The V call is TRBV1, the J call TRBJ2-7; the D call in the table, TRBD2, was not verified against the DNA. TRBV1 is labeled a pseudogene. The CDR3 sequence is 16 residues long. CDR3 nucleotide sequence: TGCACCAGCAGCCAAAGGACTAGCGGGCGGTCCTACGAGCAGTACTTC. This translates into CTSSQRTSGRSYEQYF.

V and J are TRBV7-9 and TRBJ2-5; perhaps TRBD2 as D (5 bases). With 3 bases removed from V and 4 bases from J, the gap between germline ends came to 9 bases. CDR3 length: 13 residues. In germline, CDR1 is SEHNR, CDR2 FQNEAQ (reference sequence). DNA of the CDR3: TGTGCCAGCAGCTTGGGAGTGGGAGAGACCCAGTACTTC. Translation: CASSLGVGETQYF.

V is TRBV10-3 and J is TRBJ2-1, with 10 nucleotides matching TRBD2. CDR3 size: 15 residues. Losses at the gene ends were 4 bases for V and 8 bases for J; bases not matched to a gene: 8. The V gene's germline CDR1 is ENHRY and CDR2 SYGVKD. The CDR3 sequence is CAISGKREGPDEQFF. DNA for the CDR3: TGTGCCATCAGTGGGAAGCGGGAGGGCCCGGATGAGCAGTTCTTC.

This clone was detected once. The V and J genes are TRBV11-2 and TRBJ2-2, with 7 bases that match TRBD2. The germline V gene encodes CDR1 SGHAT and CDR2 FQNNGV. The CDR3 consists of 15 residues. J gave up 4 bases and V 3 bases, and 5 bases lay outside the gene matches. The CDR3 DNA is TGTGCCAGCAGCTTCCGCGGGAGAAGCACCGGGGAGCTGTTTTTT. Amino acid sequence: CASSFRGRSTGELFF.

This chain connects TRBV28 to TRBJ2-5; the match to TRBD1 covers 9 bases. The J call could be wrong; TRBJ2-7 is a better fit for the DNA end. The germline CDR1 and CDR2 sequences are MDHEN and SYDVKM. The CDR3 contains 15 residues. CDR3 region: CASSPTGQGSNEQYF. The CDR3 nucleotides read TGTGCCAGCAGTCCGACGGGACAGGGTTCCAACGAGCAGTACTTC.

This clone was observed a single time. CDR3 residues: CASREGRHSGANVLTF. The CDR3 nucleotides read TGCGCCAGTCGGGAGGGGCGACACTCTGGGGCCAACGTCCTGACTTTC. This chain uses TRBV5-1 with TRBJ2-6, with TRBD2 matching over 8 bases. Trimming took 8 bases from V and 0 from J; bases not matched to a gene: 7. Germline V CDR1 and CDR2: SGHRS, YFSETQ. The CDR3 has 16 amino acids.

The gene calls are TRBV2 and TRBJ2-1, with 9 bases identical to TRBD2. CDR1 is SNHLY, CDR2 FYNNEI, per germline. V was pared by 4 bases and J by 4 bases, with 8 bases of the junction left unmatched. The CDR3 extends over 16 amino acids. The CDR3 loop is CASSGRGLAEYNEQFF. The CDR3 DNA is TGTGCCAGCAGTGGTCGGGGACTAGCCGAGTACAATGAGCAGTTCTTC.

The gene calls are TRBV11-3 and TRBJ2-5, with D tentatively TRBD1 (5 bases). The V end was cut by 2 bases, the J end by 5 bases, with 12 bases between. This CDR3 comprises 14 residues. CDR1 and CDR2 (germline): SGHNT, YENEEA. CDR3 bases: TGTGCCAGCAGCTTAAGATCAGACAGCGAGACCCAGTACTTC. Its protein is CASSLRSDSETQYF.

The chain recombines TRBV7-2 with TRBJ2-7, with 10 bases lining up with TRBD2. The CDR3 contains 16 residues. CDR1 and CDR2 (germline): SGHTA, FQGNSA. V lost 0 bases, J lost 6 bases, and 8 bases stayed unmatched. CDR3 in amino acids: CASSLALVAGGSEQYF. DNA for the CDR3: TGTGCCAGCAGCTTAGCGCTGGTAGCGGGAGGCTCCGAGCAGTACTTC.

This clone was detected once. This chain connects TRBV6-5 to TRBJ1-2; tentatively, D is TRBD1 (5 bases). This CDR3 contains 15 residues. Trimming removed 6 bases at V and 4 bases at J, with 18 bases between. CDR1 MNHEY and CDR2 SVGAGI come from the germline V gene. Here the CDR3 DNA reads TGTGCCAGCAGCTCTACAGAGGCTAGGGGCTATGGCTACACCTTC. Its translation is CASSSTEARGYGYTF.

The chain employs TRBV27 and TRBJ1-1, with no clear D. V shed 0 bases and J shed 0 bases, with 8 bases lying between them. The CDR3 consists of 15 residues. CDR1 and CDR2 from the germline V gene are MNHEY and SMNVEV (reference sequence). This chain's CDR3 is CASSLSESMNTEAFF. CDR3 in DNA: TGTGCCAGCAGTTTATCGGAGTCCATGAACACTGAAGCTTTCTTT.

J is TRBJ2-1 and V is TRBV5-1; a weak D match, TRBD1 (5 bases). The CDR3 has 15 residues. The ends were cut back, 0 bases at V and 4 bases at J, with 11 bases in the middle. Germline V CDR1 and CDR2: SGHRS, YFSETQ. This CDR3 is CASSLESAGYNEQFF. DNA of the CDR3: TGCGCCAGCAGCTTGGAGTCGGCAGGGTACAATGAGCAGTTCTTC.

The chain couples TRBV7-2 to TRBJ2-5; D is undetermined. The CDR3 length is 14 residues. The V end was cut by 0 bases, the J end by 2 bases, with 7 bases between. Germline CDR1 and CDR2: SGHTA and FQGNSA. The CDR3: CASSLAHSQETQYF. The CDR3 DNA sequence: TGTGCCAGCAGCTTAGCGCACAGTCAAGAGACCCAGTACTTC.

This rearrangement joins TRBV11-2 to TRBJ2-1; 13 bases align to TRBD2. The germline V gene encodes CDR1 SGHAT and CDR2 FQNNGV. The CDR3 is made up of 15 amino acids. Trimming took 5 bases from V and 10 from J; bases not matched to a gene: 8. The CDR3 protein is CASSKLAGGVGEQFF. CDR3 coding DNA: TGTGCCAGCAGCAAACTAGCGGGAGGGGTTGGGGAGCAGTTCTTC.

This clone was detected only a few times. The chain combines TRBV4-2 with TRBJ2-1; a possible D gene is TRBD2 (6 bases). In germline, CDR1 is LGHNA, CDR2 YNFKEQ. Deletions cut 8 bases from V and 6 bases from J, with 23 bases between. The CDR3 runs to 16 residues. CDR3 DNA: TGTGCCAGCGGAACCTCCGGGGCTAGCGCCTCCAATGAGCAGTTCTTC. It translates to CASGTSGASASNEQFF.

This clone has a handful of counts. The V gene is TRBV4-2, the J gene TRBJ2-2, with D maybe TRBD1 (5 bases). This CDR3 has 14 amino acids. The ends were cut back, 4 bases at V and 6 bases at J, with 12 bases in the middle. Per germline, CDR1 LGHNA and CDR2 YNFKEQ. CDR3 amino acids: CASSPRVLSGELFF. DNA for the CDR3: TGTGCCAGCAGCCCCAGGGTATTGTCCGGGGAGCTGTTTTTT.

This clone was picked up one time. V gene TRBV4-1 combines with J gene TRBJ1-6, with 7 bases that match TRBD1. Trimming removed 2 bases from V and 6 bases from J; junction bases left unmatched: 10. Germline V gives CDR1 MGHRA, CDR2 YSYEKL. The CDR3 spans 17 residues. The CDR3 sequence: CASSQTLWSGGNSPLHF. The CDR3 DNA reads TGCGCCAGCAGCCAAACCCTATGGTCAGGGGGTAATTCACCCCTCCACTTT.

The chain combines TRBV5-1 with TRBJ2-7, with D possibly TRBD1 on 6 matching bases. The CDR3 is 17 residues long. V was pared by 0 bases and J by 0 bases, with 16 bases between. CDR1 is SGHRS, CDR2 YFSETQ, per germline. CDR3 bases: TGCGCCAGCAGCTTGGCCGGAGGACAGCTGAGCTCCTACGAGCAGTACTTC. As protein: CASSLAGGQLSSYEQYF. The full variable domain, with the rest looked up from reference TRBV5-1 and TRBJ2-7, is KAGVTQTPRYLIKTRGQQVTLSCSPISGHRSVSWYQQTPGQGLQFLFEYFSETQRNKGNFPGRFSGRQFSNSRSEMNVSTLELGDSALYLCASSLAGGQLSSYEQYFGPGTRLTVT.